This T cell receptor (beta chain) emerged from a study of beta chain features in type 1 diabetes. General observations from the study: For type 1 diabetes patients, VDJ junctions showed fewer insertions and more deletions. Type 1 diabetes patients had moderately but significantly shorter TCRB CDR3s in all four CD4+ subsets.

Cell sorting via CD45RO/CCR7/CD25/CD127/CD95/CD27 was performed to obtain CD4+ naive, central memory, regulatory and stem cell-like memory cells. Sorted populations all exceeded 95% purity. About this clone: What it binds is not known.

Expressed TCRB transcripts were sequenced because the isolated RNA had all been reverse transcribed beforehand. Clones were sequenced by immunoSEQ multiplex PCR, and TCRdb holds only the in-frame ones, with some missing. The sample holds 600,000 to 700,000 clones, roughly an eighth seen once. Losses at the gene ends were 5 bases for V and 7 bases for J; bases not matched to a gene: 4. The CDR3 extends over 15 amino acids. The V gene's germline CDR1 is SGHVS and CDR2 FNYEAQ. This chain joins TRBV7-6 and TRBJ2-2; the match to TRBD2 covers 13 bases. The sequence derives from a man younger than 35 with type 1 diabetes. Sample: naive CD4+ T cells from blood. This CDR3 is CASSPGTSGNGELFF. CDR3 nucleotides: TGTGCCAGCAGCCCCGGGACTAGCGGGAACGGGGAGCTGTTTTTT.